This T cell receptor beta chain was recorded in a study of naive and memory T cell subsets. The study's findings and limits: A few larger clonotypes appeared in naive repertoires, especially CD8, possibly memory cells re-expressing CD45RA. Gini index rose across naive, CM, EM and EMRA in CD4 and CD8. Over 90% of naive TCR sequences appeared only once after error correction, unlike memory subsets.

This clonotype was counted once. Antigen unknown. This CDR3 has 16 residues. The ends lost 1 base at V and 5 bases at J; junction bases unmatched: 3. An equimolar mix of two oligonucleotides served as the beta constant-region primer for TRBC1 and TRBC2. Ligated cDNA was amplified by four rounds of PCR with nested alpha and beta constant-region primers and SP2. TCRdb reprocessed the UMI-ligation and nested PCR reads with MiXCR, giving one entry per CDR3 protein. This table has under 150,000 distinct CDR3 sequences, approximately 18% appearing once. After CD4 positive bead selection, the CD4-negative fraction gave CD8 T cells.

This receptor was identified in a human donor in good health. The sequenced material came from naive CD8+ T cells from blood. The rearrangement joins TRBV12-3 or TRBV12-4 to TRBJ2-1, with 12 bases identical to TRBD2. CDR3 in amino acids: CASSLGRLAGDNEQFF. Here the CDR3 DNA reads TGTGCCAGCAGTTTAGGGCGACTAGCGGGAGACAATGAGCAGTTCTTC.